This T cell receptor (beta chain) was retrieved from a study of blood T cell repertoires in COVID-19 (dated by TCRdb to the early 2020s). The study in broad terms: Samples covering the acute and convalescent phases of COVID-19 were provided by collaborators in the United States, Italy and Spain. The samples were drawn from the first 160 participants of the ongoing ImmuneRACE study and from over a thousand subjects provided by 6 global collaborators. The prospective study material was composed of cDNA or gDNA derived from T cells, B-cell-depleted T cells, or PBMCs. Deeply sampled blood TCRbeta repertoires from subjects exposed to, actively infected with, or recovered from COVID-19 were included in the dataset. HLA class I and class II types, where available, came from metadata supplied by the sample provider rather than from assay-based typing. The repertoires were made available in a free public database intended to serve as a resource for research on the immune response to SARS-CoV-2. Sample metadata almost always included a de-identified subject ID, COVID-19 status, age in years and sex.

Overall results and qualifications from the work: Clinical and demographic metadata were provided uncurated, with the amount varying by source and participant.

The junction shows trimming of 3 bases on V and 5 bases on J, and the gene matches do not reach 9 bases of it. CDR1 and CDR2 are drawn from the germline V gene: SGHDT, YYEEEE. Taken from cysteine to phenylalanine, the CDR3 has 15 residues. The retained sequence is limited to the CDR3, 45 bases, with the frame set at the first base. With regard to this clone: Its antigen is not yet known. Qualities for individual bases were not recorded, and no much larger clone is one base off.

TCRbeta CDR3 regions were amplified from genomic DNA by means of the immunoSEQ Assay, a bias-controlled multiplex PCR. On the authors' methods: The number of nucleated cells in each sample was estimated from the amplification of reference gene primers within the assay. To quantify the absolute abundance of each unique TCRbeta CDR3 rearrangement, sequence reads were collapsed and filtered. Productive Simpson clonality was computed per sample as the square root of Simpson's diversity index over productive rearrangements. In TCRdb, the immuneACCESS table is reduced to in-frame sequences with V and J assigned. These tables do not hold every clone; where another copy was compared, an unresolved V gene accounts for under half, and the others remain unexplained. That table supplies the V and J calls and clone size; D and trimming were determined from the DNA. Here the sample has about 150,000 clones; 80% to 90% occur a single time. The ten largest clones take up roughly 15% of the sample.

Each collaborating institution followed its own protocols to collect whole blood in K2EDTA tubes. For TCRbeta analysis, collaborator samples were shipped as frozen whole blood, as isolated PBMCs, or as DNA extracted from either sample type. The rearranged segments are TRBV5-6 and TRBJ1-1, with TRBD1 matching 8 junction bases. What was sequenced was peripheral blood. The receptor's source is a woman aged 40-49 years with acute or convalescent COVID-19. The CDR3 reads CASSYRTGSLTEAFF. Here is the DNA: TGTGCCAGCAGCTACCGGACAGGGAGCTTAACTGAAGCTTTCTTT.